The 21 T cell receptor beta chains listed next were all sequenced from one sample in a study of T cell responses to AZD1222 COVID-19 vaccine. Libraries were prepared by immunoSEQ multiplex PCR; TCRdb keeps only in-frame clonotypes and omits some of them. The repertoire holds about 98,000 clones, with about 85% as singletons. The specimen comprised peripheral blood, sampled on day 0 of AZD1222 vaccination. The receptors were sampled from an adult in good health.

The gene calls are TRBV6-1 and TRBJ2-7, with 8 bases that match TRBD2. Trimming took 4 bases from V and 1 from J; bases not matched to a gene: 9. CDR1 is MNHNS and CDR2 is SASEGT in the germline V gene. The CDR3 is 16 amino acids. The chain's CDR3 is CASSALRTSSSYEQYF. CDR3 sequence (DNA): TGTGCCAGCAGTGCTCTTAGGACTAGCAGTTCCTACGAGCAGTACTTC.

The J gene is TRBJ2-5, the V gene TRBV9; 7 bases are a match to TRBD2. Germline trimming cut 6 bases from V and 5 bases from J; bases unmatched to any gene: 10. The germline V gene has CDR1 SGDLS and CDR2 YYNGEE. This CDR3 is built from 14 residues. The CDR3 DNA is TGTGCCAGCAACAAGGGGCAGGGAGGGGAGACCCAGTACTTC. Translating it yields CASNKGQGGETQYF. The full variable domain, in which reference TRBV9 and TRBJ2-5 provide the parts outside the CDR3, is DSGVTQTPKHLITATGQRVTLRCSPRSGDLSVYWYQQSLDQGLQFLIQYYNGEERAKGNILERFSAQQFPDLHSELNLSSLELGDSALYFCASNKGQGGETQYFGPGTRLLVL.

The rearrangement links TRBV7-9 to TRBJ2-3; 10 nucleotides line up with TRBD2. The CDR3 covers 14 residues. Germline V gene data show CDR1 as SEHNR and CDR2 as FQNEAQ (reference sequence). V shed 8 bases and J 5 bases; nucleotides not matched to a gene: 7. The CDR3 loop reads CASGLSGGRDTQYF. CDR3 coding DNA: TGTGCCAGCGGGCTTAGCGGGGGGCGAGATACGCAGTATTTT.

This chain connects TRBV12-3 or TRBV12-4 to TRBJ2-1, with D hard to call. V lost 1 base to trimming and J lost 2 bases, with 3 bases between them. The CDR3 consists of 13 residues. This CDR3 is CASSLVTYNEQFF. In nucleotides, the CDR3 is TGTGCCAGCAGTTTAGTTACCTACAATGAGCAGTTCTTC.

The chain links TRBV5-4 to TRBJ2-2, with 10 bases fitting TRBD1. This CDR3 is built from 15 residues. Germline loops: CDR1 SGHNT, CDR2 YYREEE (reference sequence). J was trimmed by 6 bases and V by 4 bases; bases with no gene match: 6. The CDR3 here is CASSGGTGVAGELFF. CDR3 sequence (DNA): TGTGCCAGCAGCGGAGGGACAGGGGTGGCCGGGGAGCTGTTTTTT.

This chain joins TRBV29-1 and TRBJ1-1; D ambiguous. The germline CDR1 and CDR2 sequences are SQVTM and ANQGSEA. This CDR3 is 11 amino acids long. With 1 base removed from V and 8 bases from J, the gap between germline ends came to 8 bases. The CDR3 spells CSVEAAQEAFF. CDR3 nucleotide sequence: TGCAGCGTTGAAGCGGCACAAGAAGCTTTCTTT.

The rearrangement links TRBV2 to TRBJ2-7; 8 nucleotides match TRBD2. This CDR3 has 15 residues. Trimming cost V 8 bases and J 1 base; bases outside gene matches: 10. CDR1 and CDR2 (germline): SNHLY, FYNNEI. CDR3 region: CASRAGGTKSYEQYF. The CDR3 DNA follows: TGTGCCAGCCGGGCGGGGGGCACCAAATCCTACGAGCAGTACTTC.

This chain links TRBV5-4 with TRBJ2-5, with D tentatively TRBD1 or TRBD2 (5 bases each). CDR3 size: 13 residues. CDR1 is SGHNT and CDR2 is YYREEE in the germline V gene (reference sequence). V shed 3 bases and J shed 2 bases, with 8 bases lying between them. CDR3 region: CASSSGTQETQYF. The CDR3, as DNA: TGTGCCAGCAGCTCCGGGACGCAAGAGACCCAGTACTTC.

This clone was recorded only once. The chain combines TRBV7-2 with TRBJ2-2, with 7 bases matching TRBD2. The CDR3 extends over 13 amino acids. CDR1 and CDR2 (germline): SGHTA, FQGNSA. J was trimmed by 4 bases and V by 10 bases; bases with no gene match: 6. The CDR3 region has the DNA TGTGCCACCCAGCCTAGCGGCACCGGGGAGCTGTTTTTT. Protein product: CATQPSGTGELFF.

The chain combines TRBV4-2 with TRBJ2-2; a weak D match, TRBD1 (5 bases). Per germline, CDR1 LGHNA and CDR2 YNFKEQ. This CDR3 comprises 14 residues. V lost 0 bases and J 6 bases, leaving 8 bases between the germline ends. CDR3 in DNA: TGTGCCAGCAGCCAAGATATGGGGCCCGGGGAGCTGTTTTTT. Translated: CASSQDMGPGELFF.

The V and J genes are TRBV20-1 and TRBJ2-1, with a weak D call TRBD2 (6 bases). The CDR3 has 14 residues. Germline V CDR1 and CDR2: DFQATT, SNEGSKA (reference sequence). V lost 3 bases to trimming and J lost 6 bases, with 15 bases between them. The CDR3 coding sequence is TGCAGTGCTAGTTTTAGCGGACGGCTCAATGAGCAGTTCTTC. It translates to CSASFSGRLNEQFF.

The chain combines TRBV14 with TRBJ2-1; D perhaps matches TRBD2 (5 bases). Germline-derived CDR1 and CDR2 are SGHDN and FVKESK. Trimming shortened V by 4 bases and J by 2 bases, and 12 bases separated the two germline ends. The CDR3 is 15 amino acids. The CDR3 nucleotides are TGTGCCAGCAGCCCAGACTATCGGACCTACAATGAGCAGTTCTTC. It codes for CASSPDYRTYNEQFF.

V is TRBV3-1 (or the pseudogene TRBV3-2) and J is TRBJ2-7; 9 bases line up with TRBD2. This CDR3 region has 14 residues. The V gene's germline CDR1 is LGHDT and CDR2 YNNKEL (reference sequence). J gave up 9 bases and V 1 base, and 7 bases lay outside the gene matches. Here the CDR3 reads CASSQGSSGRRQYF. The CDR3 nucleotides read TGTGCCAGCAGCCAAGGAAGTAGCGGGAGACGGCAGTACTTC.

The V gene is TRBV5-4, the J gene TRBJ1-1; 7 positions agree with TRBD1. This CDR3 is 15 amino acids long. Germline CDR1 is SGHNT and CDR2 is YYREEE (reference sequence). V dropped 4 bases and J dropped 5; count of bases not matched to a gene: 11. In DNA form, the CDR3 reads TGTGCCAGCAGCCCCGTAGGAGGGGGCAGGACTGAAGCTTTCTTT. This encodes CASSPVGGGRTEAFF.

This chain uses TRBV7-2 with TRBJ2-6; D unclear. The V gene's germline CDR1 is SGHTA and CDR2 FQGNSA. Trimming pared 6 bases from V and 0 bases from J, leaving 9 bases between. CDR3 length equals 15 residues. The CDR3 is CASRRVLSGANVLTF. CDR3 coding DNA: TGTGCCAGCAGAAGGGTCCTCTCTGGGGCCAACGTCCTGACTTTC.

This clone was counted a single time. The chain is built from TRBV29-1 and TRBJ2-1; 11 positions match TRBD2. Germline V gene lookup returns CDR1 SQVTM and CDR2 ANQGSEA. Unmatched junction bases numbered 2, after V lost 3 bases and J lost 4 bases. This CDR3 region has 14 residues. The DNA of the CDR3 is TGCAGCGTTGAGGGACTAGCGGTATACAATGAGCAGTTCTTC. Translated: CSVEGLAVYNEQFF.

This chain connects TRBV4-2 to TRBJ2-5; the match to TRBD2 covers 11 bases. The germline V gene encodes CDR1 LGHNA and CDR2 YNFKEQ. The ends lost 4 bases at V and 5 bases at J; junction bases unmatched: 15. The CDR3 contains 18 residues. CDR3 in DNA: TGTGCCAGCAGCCCTACTGCGGGGCTAGCGGGAGGCCGGGAGACCCAGTACTTC. It encodes CASSPTAGLAGGRETQYF.

The CDR3 reads CASSQPGGDSNYGYTF. CDR3 DNA: TGTGCCAGCAGCCAGCCTGGGGGGGACTCTAACTATGGCTACACCTTC. V is TRBV7-2 and J is TRBJ1-2, with a weak D call TRBD1 (5 bases). Trimming cost V 5 bases and J 0 bases, with 16 bases left between them. The CDR3 length is 16 residues. CDR1 and CDR2 from the germline V gene are SGHTA and FQGNSA.

This rearrangement joins TRBV7-2 to TRBJ1-2; D call uncertain. Trimming cost V 2 bases and J 2 bases, with 9 bases left between them. The CDR3 spans 14 residues. CDR1 is SGHTA, CDR2 FQGNSA, per germline. The CDR3 sequence is CASSLSPGNYGYTF. The CDR3 DNA follows: TGTGCCAGCAGCTTAAGCCCGGGAAACTATGGCTACACCTTC.

The chain couples TRBV28 to TRBJ1-1; D may be TRBD1 (6 bases). This CDR3 is built from 13 residues. The germline V gene encodes CDR1 MDHEN and CDR2 SYDVKM. V lost 3 bases to trimming and J lost 5 bases, with 10 bases between them. The CDR3, as DNA: TGTGCCAGCAGTTTGCAGGGGCAGACTGAAGCTTTCTTT. The encoded protein is CASSLQGQTEAFF. The full variable domain, completed using reference TRBV28 and TRBJ1-1, is DVKVTQSSRYLVKRTGEKVFLECVQDMDHENMFWYRQDPGLGLRLIYFSYDVKMKEKGDIPEGYSVSREKKERFSLILESASTNQTSMYLCASSLQGQTEAFFGQGTRLTVV.

The chain recombines TRBV7-9 with TRBJ1-2; TRBD1 matches at 7 bases. The CDR3 has 13 residues. With V trimmed by 5 bases and J by 2 bases, 2 bases remained unmatched. CDR1 and CDR2 (germline): SEHNR, FQNEAQ (reference sequence). The CDR3 nucleotides read TGTGCCAGCAGCCAGGGACAGAACTATGGCTACACCTTC. Its translation: CASSQGQNYGYTF.